A single sample is the source of the 9 T cell receptor beta chains below, sequenced in a study of blood T cell repertoires in COVID-19. Measured with immunoSEQ multiplex PCR; TCRdb has only the in-frame clones, and not every one. Of under 300,000 clones in the sample, roughly 91% were seen once. Sequenced material: PBMCs or T cells enriched from blood (not recorded which). The receptors shown here come from a man aged 35 to 55 who had recovered from COVID-19.

V gene TRBV15 combines with J gene TRBJ2-3; no reliable D call. Germline V gene data show CDR1 as LNHNV and CDR2 as YYDKDF (reference sequence). The V gene lost 3 bases and the J gene lost 2 bases, with 9 bases spanning the gap. This CDR3 comprises 14 residues. The CDR3 bases are TGTGCCACCAGCAGCCAGGATCCCACAGATACGCAGTATTTT. Translation: CATSSQDPTDTQYF.

J is TRBJ1-5 and V is TRBV2, with 7 bases lining up with TRBD1. V shed 6 bases, J shed 3 bases, and the junction held 5 bases outside the gene matches. The germline V gene has CDR1 SNHLY and CDR2 FYNNEI. The CDR3 is made up of 14 amino acids. The CDR3 bases are TGTGCCAGCAGGACCGGGACAGTCAATCAGCCCCAGCATTTT. Translated: CASRTGTVNQPQHF.

The CDR3 reads CASSLDLNYGYTF. The CDR3, as DNA: TGTGCCAGCAGTTTAGATCTCAACTATGGCTACACCTTC. The V gene is TRBV12-3 or TRBV12-4, the J gene TRBJ1-2; D is ambiguous. Trimming removed 1 base from V and 2 bases from J, with 5 bases in between. The CDR3 has 13 amino acids.

The chain links TRBV21-1 to TRBJ1-5. TRBV21-1 is deemed a pseudogene. CDR3 length: 14 residues. CDR3 amino acids: CARGRHKSNQPQHF. The CDR3 DNA reads as TGTGCCAGGGGGAGGCACAAGAGCAATCAGCCCCAGCATTTT.

The J gene is TRBJ1-1, the V gene TRBV6-5, with 7 bases aligning to TRBD1. The germline gives CDR1 MNHEY, CDR2 SVGAGI. V shed 6 bases and J 2 bases; nucleotides not matched to a gene: 9. The CDR3 is made up of 15 amino acids. The CDR3 coding sequence is TGTGCCAGCAGGGGACAGAGTGTAGCAAACACTGAAGCTTTCTTT. Its translation is CASRGQSVANTEAFF.

The V and J genes are TRBV11-3 and TRBJ1-1; 7 bases agree with TRBD1. Trimming took 8 bases from V and 4 from J; bases not matched to a gene: 7. This CDR3 region has 13 residues. The germline CDR1 and CDR2 sequences are SGHNT and YENEEA. The CDR3 reads CASRSTGVTEAFF. The CDR3 DNA sequence: TGTGCCAGCCGCTCTACAGGGGTCACTGAAGCTTTCTTT.

This rearrangement joins TRBV7-2 to TRBJ2-3; 10 positions agree with TRBD2. V gave up 6 bases and J gave up 4 bases; unmatched junction bases: 4. CDR3 length equals 14 residues. CDR1 and CDR2 from the germline V gene are SGHTA and FQGNSA. The CDR3 DNA reads as TGTGCCAGCAGGTCAGCGGGAGGGGCAGATACGCAGTATTTT. Amino acids: CASRSAGGADTQYF.

This clone was seen more than once but under ten times. Other nucleotide sequences from this sample produce the same CDR3. The V call is TRBV19, the J call TRBJ1-1; no firm D call. The V end lost 5 bases, the J end lost 1 base, and 8 bases lay between the germline ends. Germline V gene lookup returns CDR1 LNHDA and CDR2 SQIVND (reference sequence). This CDR3 has 13 residues. CDR3 DNA: TGTGCCAGTAGTCCGACACAGAACACTGAAGCTTTCTTT. Translation: CASSPTQNTEAFF.

As to this clone: Other DNA sequences from this sample encode an identical CDR3 as well. V usage is TRBV18 and J usage is TRBJ2-7; 9 positions agree with TRBD1. The V segment lost 1 base and the J segment 3 bases; nucleotides outside the gene matches: 1. This CDR3 spans 14 amino acids. Germline V lookup: CDR1 KGHSH, CDR2 LQKENI. The CDR3 nucleotides read TGTGCCAGCTCACCACGGACAGGGGACTACGAGCAGTACTTC. Residues: CASSPRTGDYEQYF.